This T cell receptor (beta chain) was sequenced during a study of blood T cell repertoires in COVID-19. As for the study in general: Samples taken during acute and convalescent COVID-19 were collected in the United States, Italy and Spain. In each case, the material was cDNA or gDNA derived from T cells, B-cell-depleted T cells, or PBMCs.

As originally analysed: Reference gene primer amplification gave estimated nucleated cell counts. Using immunoSEQ multiplex PCR, the repertoire was profiled, and TCRdb retains in-frame clones only, with some absent. That table furnishes V, J and clone size, whereas the DNA furnished D and trimming. The repertoire holds fewer than 350,000 clones, approximately 88% seen once, with 1.5% to 2% in the top ten. The sequence derives from a woman aged 25 to 39 with COVID-19, enrolled during active disease. Sequencing used peripheral blood.

CDR3 DNA sequence: TGTGCCAGCAGAGAGGAGGTAGCCGGAAACACCATATATTTT. Translation: CASREEVAGNTIYF. The genes are TRBV2 and TRBJ1-3; D not resolved. The V end was cut by 6 bases, the J end by 4 bases, with 13 bases between. From germline, CDR1 is SNHLY and CDR2 FYNNEI. CDR3 length: 14 residues.